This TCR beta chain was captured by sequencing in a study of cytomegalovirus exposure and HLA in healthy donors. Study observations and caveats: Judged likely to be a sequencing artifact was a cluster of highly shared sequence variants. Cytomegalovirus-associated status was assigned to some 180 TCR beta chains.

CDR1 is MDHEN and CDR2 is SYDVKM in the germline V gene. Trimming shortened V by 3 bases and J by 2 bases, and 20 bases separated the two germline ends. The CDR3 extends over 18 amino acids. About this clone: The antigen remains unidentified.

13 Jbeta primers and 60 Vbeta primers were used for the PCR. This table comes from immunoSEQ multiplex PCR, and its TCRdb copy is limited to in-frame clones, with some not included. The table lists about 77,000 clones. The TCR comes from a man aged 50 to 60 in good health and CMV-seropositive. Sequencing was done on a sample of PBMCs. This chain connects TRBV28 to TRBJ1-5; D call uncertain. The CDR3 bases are TGTGCCAGCAGTTTTAGGCGGTTTACGAGGGTTCGCAATCAGCCCCAGCATTTT. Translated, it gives CASSFRRFTRVRNQPQHF.